Included here is one T cell receptor beta chain sequence, with context. Its target is not known. The length of the CDR3 is 14 residues. Per germline, CDR1 SQVTM and CDR2 ANQGSEA. TCRdb reworked the 5' RACE reads into one entry per CDR3 protein, no DNA. The ten top clones account for just over 2.5%, within a sample of approximately 400,000 distinct CDR3 sequences. This entry comes from a study of monozygotic twins with inflammatory bowel disease. Study observations and caveats: Whether twins were concordant or discordant made no difference to repertoire similarity, possibly from limited power.

This sequence joins TRBV29-1 and TRBJ2-3; without DNA, the TCRdb call of TRBD2 cannot be checked. This sequence was found in a human donor with ulcerative colitis or Crohn's disease, or a healthy co-twin of an affected twin (not recorded which). The sequenced sample consisted of blood. The CDR3 loop is CSVGLAADWDTQYF.